This paragraph reports one T cell receptor (beta chain). Trimming cost V 6 bases and J 4 bases, with 15 bases left between them. CDR1 is LNHDA and CDR2 is SQIVND in the germline V gene (reference sequence). The CDR3 length is 15 residues. This entry is derived from a study of blood T cell repertoires in COVID-19. Study-level background: The study drew acute and convalescent COVID-19 samples from the United States, Italy and Spain. T cells, B-cell-depleted T cells, or PBMCs provided the cDNA or gDNA that served as material.

In the authors' workflow: Estimates of nucleated cell counts were drawn from the amplification of reference gene primers. TCRdb keeps only in-frame clones here, not all; method: immunoSEQ multiplex PCR. Clonal size and the V and J genes are those of that table, whereas D and trimming came from the DNA. Seen here are roughly 130,000 clones, roughly 80% observed once, and the top ten hold less than 20%. The receptor was isolated from a woman in her 50s with acute or convalescent COVID-19. The chain has TRBV19 and TRBJ1-4; D is uncertain. What was sequenced was peripheral blood. CDR3 coding DNA: TGTGCCAGTAGCTCCTTCTCAAGCTTTAATGAAAAACTGTTTTTT. Translation: CASSSFSSFNEKLFF.